This T cell receptor beta chain stems from a study of T-cell reconstitution after alpha-beta-depleted transplantation in children. As it was prepared, the TCRbeta library received unique molecular identifiers. From the PCR reads, TCRdb called clonotypes with MiXCR, one entry per CDR3 protein. Of about a million distinct CDR3 sequences listed, under 30% are singletons. This CDR3 is built from 14 residues. Germline loops: CDR1 LGHDT, CDR2 YNNKEL (reference sequence). The V end lost 1 base, the J end lost 9 bases, and 15 bases lay between the germline ends. In this sample, this clonotype turned up once. The sequencing here drew on PBMCs, mostly from graft donor cells, taken 360 days after TCRalphabeta/CD19-depleted stem cell transplant. The sequence came from a boy less than two years old who had a stem cell transplant for SCID, so the T cells may come from the graft donor. The chain recombines TRBV3-1 with TRBJ1-2, with D perhaps matching TRBD1 (5 bases). The CDR3 coding sequence is TGTGCCAGCAGCCAAGGGTTGCGCGACAGAAGCTACACCTTC. Residues: CASSQGLRDRSYTF.